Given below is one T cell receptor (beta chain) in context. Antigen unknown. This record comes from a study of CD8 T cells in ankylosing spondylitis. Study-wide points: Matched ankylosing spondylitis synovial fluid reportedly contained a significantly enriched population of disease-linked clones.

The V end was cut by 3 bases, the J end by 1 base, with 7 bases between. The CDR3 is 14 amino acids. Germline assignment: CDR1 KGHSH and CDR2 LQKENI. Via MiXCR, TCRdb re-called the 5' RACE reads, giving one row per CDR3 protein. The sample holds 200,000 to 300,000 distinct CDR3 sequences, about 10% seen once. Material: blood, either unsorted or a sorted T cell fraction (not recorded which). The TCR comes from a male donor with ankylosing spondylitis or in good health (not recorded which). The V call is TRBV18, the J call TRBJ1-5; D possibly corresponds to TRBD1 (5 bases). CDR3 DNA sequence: TGTGCCAGCTCACCGACAGACAGCAATCAGCCCCAGCATTTT. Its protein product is CASSPTDSNQPQHF.